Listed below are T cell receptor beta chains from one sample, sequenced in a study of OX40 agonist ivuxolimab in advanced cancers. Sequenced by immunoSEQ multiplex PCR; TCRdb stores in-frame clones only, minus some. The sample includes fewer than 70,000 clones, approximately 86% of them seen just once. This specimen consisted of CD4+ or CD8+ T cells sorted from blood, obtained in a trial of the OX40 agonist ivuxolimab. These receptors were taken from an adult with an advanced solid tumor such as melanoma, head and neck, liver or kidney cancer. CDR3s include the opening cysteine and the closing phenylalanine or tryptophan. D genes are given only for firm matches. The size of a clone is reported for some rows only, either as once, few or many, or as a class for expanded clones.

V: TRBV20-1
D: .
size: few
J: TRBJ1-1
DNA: TGCAGTGCCGGGCAAGCTGCTGAAGCTTTCTTT
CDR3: CSAGQAAEAFF

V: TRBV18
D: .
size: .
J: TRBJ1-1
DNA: TGTGCCAGCTCACCACCCCCGAGGAGTGAAGCTTTCTTT
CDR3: CASSPPPRSEAFF

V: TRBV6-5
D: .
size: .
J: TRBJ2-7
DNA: TGTGCCAGCGGCAGGAGATACGAGCAGTACTTC
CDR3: CASGRRYEQYF

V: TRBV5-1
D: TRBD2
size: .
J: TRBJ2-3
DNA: TGCGCCAGCAGCTCATTAGCGGGAGTAAAAGATACGCAGTATTTT
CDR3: CASSSLAGVKDTQYF

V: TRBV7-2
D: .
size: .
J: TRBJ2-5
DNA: TGTGCCAGCAGCTCAGGCTGGGGCGGACAAGAGACCCAGTACTTC
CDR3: CASSSGWGGQETQYF

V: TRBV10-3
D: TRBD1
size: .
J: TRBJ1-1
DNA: TGTGCCATCAGTGACACAGGGGGGTGGAACACTGAAGCTTTCTTT
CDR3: CAISDTGGWNTEAFF

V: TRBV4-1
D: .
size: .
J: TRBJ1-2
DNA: TGCGCCAGCAGCCAGCAAGGGATTTTAAATTATGGCTACACCTTC
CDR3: CASSQQGILNYGYTF

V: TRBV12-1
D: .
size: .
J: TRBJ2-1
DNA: TGTGCCAGCAGCTTTGGGAGATTAACTAGCGGGAGTGGTGAGCAGTTCTTC
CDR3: CASSFGRLTSGSGEQFF

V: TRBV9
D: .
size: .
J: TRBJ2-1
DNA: TGTGCCAGCAGCGTAAGGGGGGAGTCAGCCTACAATGAGCAGTTCTTC
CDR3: CASSVRGESAYNEQFF

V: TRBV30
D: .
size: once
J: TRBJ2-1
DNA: TGTGCCTGGAGTAAGGTCGTAGGGTGGAACAATGAGCAGTTCTTC
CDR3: CAWSKVVGWNNEQFF

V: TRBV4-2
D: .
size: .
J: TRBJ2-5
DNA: TGTGCCAGCAGCCAAGAGGCGGGACCACAAGAGACCCAGTACTTC
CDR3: CASSQEAGPQETQYF

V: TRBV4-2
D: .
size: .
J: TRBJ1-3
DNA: TGTGCCAGCAGCTTGGGGGTAGGCTCTGGAAACACCATATATTTT
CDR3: CASSLGVGSGNTIYF

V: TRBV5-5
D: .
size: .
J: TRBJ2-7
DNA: TGTGCCAGCAGCCCCACCGGGAAGGAGCAGTACTTC
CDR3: CASSPTGKEQYF

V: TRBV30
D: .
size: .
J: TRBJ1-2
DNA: TGTGCCTGGAGTGTACGGGGCGCGAATGGCTACACCTTC
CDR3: CAWSVRGANGYTF

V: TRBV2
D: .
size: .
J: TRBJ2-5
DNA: TGTGCCAGCAAGGCGGTGGCTAGACAAGAGACCCAGTACTTC
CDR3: CASKAVARQETQYF

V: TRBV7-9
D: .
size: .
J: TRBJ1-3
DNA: TGTGCCAGCAGCTTAGGTCGGGCAGTGACGGACTCTGGAAACACCATATATTTT
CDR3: CASSLGRAVTDSGNTIYF

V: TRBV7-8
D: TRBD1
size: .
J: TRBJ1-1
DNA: TGTGCCAGCAGCTATTGGACAGGGCTTATGAACACTGAAGCTTTCTTT
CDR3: CASSYWTGLMNTEAFF

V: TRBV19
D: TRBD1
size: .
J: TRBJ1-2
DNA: TGTGCCAGTAGGGACAGGAACATGGGCTACACCTTC
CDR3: CASRDRNMGYTF

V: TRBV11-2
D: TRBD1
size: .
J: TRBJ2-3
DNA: TGTGCCAGCAACAGGGGTCCAGATACGCAGTATTTT
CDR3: CASNRGPDTQYF

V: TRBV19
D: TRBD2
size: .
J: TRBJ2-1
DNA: TGTGCCAGTAGTATTCGACTAGCGGACCCCTCCGGACGGTTCTTC
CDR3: CASSIRLADPSGRFF

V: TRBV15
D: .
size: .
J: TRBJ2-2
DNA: TGTGCCACCAGCAGAGCGGACACCGCGAACACCGGGGAGCTGTTTTTT
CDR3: CATSRADTANTGELFF

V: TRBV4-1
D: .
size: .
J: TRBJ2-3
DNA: TGCGCCAGCAGCCTGCGAGGGACCGCCACAGATACGCAGTATTTT
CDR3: CASSLRGTATDTQYF

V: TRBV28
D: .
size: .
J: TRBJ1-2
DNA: TGTGCCAGCAGTTTAAATAGGCTGTATGGCTACACCTTC
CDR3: CASSLNRLYGYTF

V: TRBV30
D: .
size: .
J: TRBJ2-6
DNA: TGTGCCTGGAGTATCTGGCCGTCTGGGGCCAACGTCCTGACTTTC
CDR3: CAWSIWPSGANVLTF

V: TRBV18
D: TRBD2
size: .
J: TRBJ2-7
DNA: TGTGCCAGCTCACCCAGCGGGAGCGCCGGGGAGCAGTACTTC
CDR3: CASSPSGSAGEQYF

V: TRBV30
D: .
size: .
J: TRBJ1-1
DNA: TGTGCCTGGAAGTCGGCAGGGGCTTTTGAAGCTTTCTTT
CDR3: CAWKSAGAFEAFF

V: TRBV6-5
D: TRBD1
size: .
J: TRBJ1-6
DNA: TGTGCCAGCAAGAGACAGGGGAGGGATTCACCCCTCCACTTT
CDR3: CASKRQGRDSPLHF

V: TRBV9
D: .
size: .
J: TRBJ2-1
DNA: TGTGCCAGCAGCGTAGGTGACCACCGGAGCTCCTACAATGAGCAGTTCTTC
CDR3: CASSVGDHRSSYNEQFF

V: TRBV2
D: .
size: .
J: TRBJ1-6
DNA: TGTGCCAGATCGCGGACGGAGAGCTCCTATAATTCACCCCTCCACTTT
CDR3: CARSRTESSYNSPLHF

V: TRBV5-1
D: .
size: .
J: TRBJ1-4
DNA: TGCGCCAGCAGCTTGGGGCTCAATGAAAAACTGTTTTTT
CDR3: CASSLGLNEKLFF

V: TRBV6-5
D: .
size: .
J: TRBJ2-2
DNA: TGTGCCAGCAGGGGGCCTAACACCGGGGAGCTGTTTTTT
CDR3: CASRGPNTGELFF

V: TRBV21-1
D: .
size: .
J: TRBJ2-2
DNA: TGTGCCAGCAACGACACCGGGGAGCTGTTTTTT
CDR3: CASNDTGELFF

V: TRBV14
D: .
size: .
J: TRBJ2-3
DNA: TGTGCCAGCAGCCAAGGCTGGGGAACGCAGTATTTT
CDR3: CASSQGWGTQYF

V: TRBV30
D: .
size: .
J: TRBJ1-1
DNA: TGTGCCTGGAGTGTACGAGGGAAGTCCTTTGGACAAAACCCGAACACTGAAGCTTTCTTT
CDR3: CAWSVRGKSFGQNPNTEAFF

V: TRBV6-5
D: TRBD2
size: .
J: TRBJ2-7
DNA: TGTGCCAGCAGTGGCTTTACTCGGGGGGTCTACGAGCAGTACTTC
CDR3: CASSGFTRGVYEQYF

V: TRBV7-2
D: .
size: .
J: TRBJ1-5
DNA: TGTGCCAGCAGCTTGGGGAGTGGGGGCAATCAGCCCCAGCATTTT
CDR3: CASSLGSGGNQPQHF

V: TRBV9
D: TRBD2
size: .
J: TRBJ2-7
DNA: TGTGCCAGCAGCGGGGGGACTAGCGGGGTCTTAGACGAGCAGTACTTC
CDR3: CASSGGTSGVLDEQYF

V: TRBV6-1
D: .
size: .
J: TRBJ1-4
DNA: TGTGCCAGCAGTGAAAGGGGACATGCAACTAATGAAAAACTGTTTTTT
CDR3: CASSERGHATNEKLFF

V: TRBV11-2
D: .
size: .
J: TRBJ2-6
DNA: TGTGCCAGCAGCTTAGCTGGGGCCAACGTCCTGACTTTC
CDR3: CASSLAGANVLTF

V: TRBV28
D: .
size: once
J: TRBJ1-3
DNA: TGTGCCAGCAGTTTACAGGGTTCTGGAAACACCATATATTTT
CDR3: CASSLQGSGNTIYF

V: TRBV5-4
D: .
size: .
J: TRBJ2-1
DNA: TGTGCCAGCAGCCCTCGCTTGTCGAGCTCCTACAATGAGCAGTTCTTC
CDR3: CASSPRLSSSYNEQFF

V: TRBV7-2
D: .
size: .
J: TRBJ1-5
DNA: TGTGCCAGCAGCTTCGACAGCTTCAATCAGCCCCAGCATTTT
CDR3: CASSFDSFNQPQHF

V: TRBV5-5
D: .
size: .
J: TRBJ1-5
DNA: TGTGCCAGCAGCCCGGGGGGGCAGAAGGGACAGCCCCAGCATTTT
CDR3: CASSPGGQKGQPQHF

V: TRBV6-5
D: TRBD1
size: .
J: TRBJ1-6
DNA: TGTGCCAGCAGTTACTCGACAGGGACGAGGTCACCCCTCCACTTT
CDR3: CASSYSTGTRSPLHF

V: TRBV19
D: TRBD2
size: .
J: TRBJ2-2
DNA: TGTGCCAGTAGTATGGGACTAGGAGCATCCGGGGAGCTGTTTTTT
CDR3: CASSMGLGASGELFF

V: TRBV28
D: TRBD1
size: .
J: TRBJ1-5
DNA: TGTGCCAGCAACGAGGGGACAGTACATCAGCCCCAGCATTTT
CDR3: CASNEGTVHQPQHF

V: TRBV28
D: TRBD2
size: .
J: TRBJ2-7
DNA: TGTGCCAGCAGTTTAGGAACTAGCGGGTACTACGAGCAGTACTTC
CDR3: CASSLGTSGYYEQYF

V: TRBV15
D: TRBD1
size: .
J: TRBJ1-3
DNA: TGTGCCACCAGCAGAGAACAGGGGGCGTTAGGAAACACCATATATTTT
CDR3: CATSREQGALGNTIYF

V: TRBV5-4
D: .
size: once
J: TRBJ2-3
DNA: TGTGCCAGCAGCAGAATAACAGATACGCAGTATTTT
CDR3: CASSRITDTQYF

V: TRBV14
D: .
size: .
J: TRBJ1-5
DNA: TGTGCCAGCAGCCAAGACAGGGGTCACCCAGGTTGGCCCCAGCATTTT
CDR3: CASSQDRGHPGWPQHF

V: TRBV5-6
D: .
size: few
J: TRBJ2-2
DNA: TGTGCCAGCAGCTTTTTGCGGGGGCTAGCGCTCGGGGAGCTGTTTTTT
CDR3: CASSFLRGLALGELFF

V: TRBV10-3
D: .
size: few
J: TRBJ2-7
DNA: TGTGCCCTAAAGCAAGGGTACGAGCAGTACTTC
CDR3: CALKQGYEQYF

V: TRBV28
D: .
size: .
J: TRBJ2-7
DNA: TGTGCCAGCAGTTACAGGGTGAGCTCCTACGAGCAGTACTTC
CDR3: CASSYRVSSYEQYF

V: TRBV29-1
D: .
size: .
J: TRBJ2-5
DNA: TGCAGCGTTGTCCCACGGGAGACCCAGTACTTC
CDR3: CSVVPRETQYF